Given below is one T cell receptor beta chain in context. As yet, its antigen is unknown. This sample was taken from a study of cytomegalovirus exposure and HLA in healthy donors. General study results and limits: The study designated over 150 TCR beta chains cytomegalovirus-associated. There were some public TCRs occurring in many donors, but most TCR sequences were rare.

This CDR3 spans 15 amino acids. Per the germline V gene, CDR1 is MNHEY and CDR2 is SMNVEV (reference sequence). The V and J ends lost 7 bases and 2 bases, in that order; junction bases with no gene match: 7. Some clones are missing from TCRdb's copy, which holds only in-frame ones; the method was immunoSEQ multiplex PCR. The repertoire has 150,000 to 200,000 clones, about 84% of them found once; the top ten carry approximately 1.5%. This chain links TRBV27 with TRBJ2-3; TRBD1 agrees at 9 bases. Sequenced: PBMCs. The TCR sequence derives from a woman aged 18-29 years in good health and CMV-seronegative. CDR3 bases: TGTGCCAGCACCATGGGACAGGGCTTCACAGATACGCAGTATTTT. Its protein is CASTMGQGFTDTQYF.